This T cell receptor (beta chain) was retrieved from a study of Tregs in tolerant kidney transplant recipients. Related graft donors supplied nonmyeloablative bone marrow transplants, and mixed chimerism was transient. The CDR3 has 16 amino acids. The junction had 6 bases not matched to a gene; V was cut back by 0 bases and J by 4 bases. CDR1 is ENHRY, CDR2 SYGVKD, per germline. Whole-study findings and limits: Few patients were studied, so findings need validation in larger groups. For some patients, primers changed over time, blocking nucleotide-level comparison.

Method: immunoSEQ multiplex PCR; TCRdb's copy keeps in-frame clones and lacks some. The table records around 50,000 clones, 91% of them present only once. To note about this clone: The antigen remains unidentified.

The chain combines TRBV10-3 with TRBJ2-1; 7 bases match TRBD2. The sequence came from a human patient who received a combined kidney and bone marrow transplant. Some T cells may be transferred from the graft donor. The sample was CD8+ T cells from blood (PBMCs), taken 24 months after the transplant. The CDR3 protein is CAISESGREVYNEQFF. CDR3 nucleotide sequence: TGTGCCATCAGTGAGTCAGGGAGGGAGGTTTACAATGAGCAGTTCTTC.